A single T cell receptor (beta chain) is shown here with its context. This sample is drawn from a study of T cell responses to AZD1222 COVID-19 vaccine. Clones were read by immunoSEQ multiplex PCR, and TCRdb kept only the in-frame ones, dropping some. The sample lists 75,000 to 100,000 clones, around nine tenths occurring once. CDR3 length equals 17 residues. Germline trimming cut 5 bases from V and 1 base from J; bases unmatched to any gene: 10. Germline V gene data show CDR1 as LNHDA and CDR2 as SQIVND (reference sequence). The TCR sequence derives from an adult in good health. Sample: peripheral blood, taken on day 0 of AZD1222 vaccination. The V call is TRBV19, the J call TRBJ2-3, with 9 bases identical to TRBD1. CDR3 in amino acids: CASSFQTGGSGTDTQYF. CDR3 DNA: TGTGCCAGTAGTTTCCAGACAGGGGGTTCGGGCACAGATACGCAGTATTTT.